These 14 T cell receptor beta chains came from one sample sequenced in a study of cytomegalovirus exposure and HLA in healthy donors. Use of 60 Vbeta and 13 Jbeta primers characterized the PCR. Clones were sequenced by immunoSEQ multiplex PCR, and TCRdb holds only the in-frame ones, with some missing. The top ten clones hold 5.8% of a sample with 6,500 to 8,500 clones, 51% of them seen once. Sequenced material: PBMCs. The receptors here all came from a young man in good health and CMV-seropositive.

The chain recombines TRBV5-4 with TRBJ1-1; 7 bases line up with TRBD1. The CDR3 extends over 14 amino acids. V lost 7 bases to trimming and J lost 0 bases; unmatched junction nucleotides: 6. Per the germline V gene, CDR1 is SGHNT and CDR2 is YYREEE (reference sequence). CDR3 sequence reads: CASLSGGLNTEAFF. CDR3 sequence (DNA): TGTGCCAGCCTCTCAGGGGGGTTGAACACTGAAGCTTTCTTT.

A note on this clone: One junction end does not reproduce the germline sequence, and a read error may be involved. The chain joins TRBV7-7 to TRBJ2-3; D gene unclear. Germline V lookup: CDR1 SSHAT, CDR2 FNYEAQ (reference sequence). There are 13 residues in the CDR3. The CDR3 DNA follows: TGTGCTAGCAGCCCTGAACTCACAGATACGCAGTATTTT. This codes for CASSPELTDTQYF.

The chain joins TRBV29-1 to TRBJ2-3; a possible D gene is TRBD2 (5 bases). V was pared by 2 bases and J by 7 bases, with 7 bases between. Germline CDR1 SQVTM, CDR2 ANQGSEA. CDR3 size: 11 residues. The CDR3 nucleotides read TGCAGCGTTGAATCCGGGAATACGCAGTATTTT. Its translation is CSVESGNTQYF.

This clone was seen only a few times. The chain couples TRBV12-5 to TRBJ1-5; unclear D gene. This CDR3 contains 10 residues. CDR1 is LGHNT and CDR2 is FRNRAP in the germline V gene. In DNA, the CDR3 is TGTGCGAACGGGAATCAGCCCCAGCATTTT. Protein product: CANGNQPQHF.

This clone was counted once. J is TRBJ1-1 and V is TRBV4-1; 7 bases align to TRBD1. The CDR3 is 16 residues long. CDR1 is MGHRA, CDR2 YSYEKL, per germline. The trim removed 2 bases at V and 1 base at J, leaving 7 bases unmatched. CDR3 region: CASSQTTGVPNTEAFF. As DNA, the CDR3 is TGCGCCAGCAGCCAAACCACAGGGGTGCCGAACACTGAAGCTTTCTTT.

The chain employs TRBV20-1 and TRBJ1-1; D call uncertain. Per the germline V gene, CDR1 is DFQATT and CDR2 is SNEGSKA (reference sequence). The CDR3 has 11 residues. Trimming stripped 7 bases from V and 3 bases from J, with 9 bases between. The CDR3 coding sequence is TGCAGTGGAGGTAGCTACACTGAAGCTTTCTTT. This encodes CSGGSYTEAFF.

The chain links TRBV5-4 to TRBJ2-5, with D maybe TRBD1 (6 bases). Germline CDR1 and CDR2: SGHNT and YYREEE (reference sequence). This CDR3 region has 16 residues. Trimming pared 4 bases from V and 2 bases from J, leaving 18 bases between. CDR3: CASSRRTGLLQETQYF. The CDR3 nucleotides read TGTGCCAGCAGCCGCAGAACAGGGCTTCTACAAGAGACCCAGTACTTC.

The chain is built from TRBV25-1 and TRBJ1-1, with TRBD1 matching 8 bases. Germline loops: CDR1 MGHDK, CDR2 SYGVNS. V was clipped by 6 bases and J by 11 bases; unmatched bases: 8. CDR3 length equals 12 residues. CDR3 in DNA: TGTGCCAGCAGCCTTTCAGGGGGCCGCGCTTTCTTT. It is translated as CASSLSGGRAFF.

The V and J genes are TRBV29-1 and TRBJ2-7; possibly TRBD1 for D (7 bases). Looked up from germline, CDR1 is SQVTM and CDR2 is ANQGSEA. The CDR3 has 11 amino acids. Trimming cost V 7 bases and J 2 bases, with 9 bases left between them. The CDR3 loop reads CSGGTAYEQYF. DNA for the CDR3: TGCAGCGGCGGGACAGCCTACGAGCAGTACTTC.

The chain is built from TRBV18 and TRBJ2-7, with TRBD1 matching 7 bases. CDR1 and CDR2 from the germline V gene are KGHSH and LQKENI. The CDR3 is 16 residues long. Unmatched junction bases numbered 12, after V lost 3 bases and J lost 4 bases. The CDR3 coding sequence is TGTGCCAGCTCACCGGTACAGGGGACCCTGTCATACGAGCAGTACTTC. This translates into CASSPVQGTLSYEQYF.

The CDR3 spells CASSIIRGGYTF. The CDR3, as DNA: TGTGCCAGCAGCATCATCAGGGGTGGCTACACCTTC. This rearrangement joins TRBV7-2 to TRBJ1-2; TRBD1 is a possible D gene (6 bases). Germline lookup yields CDR1 SGHTA and CDR2 FQGNSA. The CDR3 has 12 residues. Trimming took 5 bases from V and 7 from J, leaving 11 bases between them.

This clone was recorded a few times. The V call is TRBV25-1, the J call TRBJ2-1; 7 positions match TRBD2. With 4 bases clipped from V and 3 bases from J, the junction kept 6 bases outside the gene matches. The germline CDR1 and CDR2 sequences are MGHDK and SYGVNS. This CDR3 comprises 15 residues. The DNA for the CDR3 is TGTGCCAGCAGTGCCCACGGGGGGTTCTACAATGAGCAGTTCTTC. It translates to CASSAHGGFYNEQFF.

This sequence joins TRBV7-9 and TRBJ1-1; 8 nucleotides align to TRBD1. The germline V gene encodes CDR1 SEHNR and CDR2 FQNEAQ (reference sequence). The V segment lost 3 bases and the J segment 8 bases; nucleotides outside the gene matches: 5. This CDR3 has 13 residues. The CDR3 is CASSFGQGEEAFF. As DNA, the CDR3 is TGTGCCAGCAGCTTTGGACAGGGAGAGGAAGCTTTCTTT.

The rearrangement uses TRBV5-1 and TRBJ2-5, with no clear D. The CDR3 has 13 residues. Germline lookup yields CDR1 SGHRS and CDR2 YFSETQ. Deletions cut 0 bases from V and 1 base from J, with 4 bases between. CDR3 sequence: CASSLGLQETQYF. CDR3 DNA: TGCGCCAGCAGCTTGGGACTCCAAGAGACCCAGTACTTC.